This TCR beta chain is drawn from a study of blood T cell repertoires in COVID-19. Whole-study context: Acute-phase and convalescent COVID-19 samples originated in the United States, Italy and Spain. T cells, B-cell-depleted T cells, or PBMCs supplied cDNA or gDNA.

Original handling: Reference gene primer amplification gave nucleated cell count estimates. Profiling relied on immunoSEQ multiplex PCR, and the TCRdb table lists in-frame clones only, not all of them. The V and J calls and clone size were taken over from that table, and D and trimming were inferred from the DNA. This table holds over 200,000 clones, around nine tenths found once. Germline V gene sequence: CDR1 SGHNT, CDR2 YYREEE (reference sequence). The V and J ends lost 0 bases and 2 bases respectively, with 12 bases between them. The CDR3 extends over 15 amino acids. The clonotype was recovered from a man in his 60s who had recovered from COVID-19. The sample consisted of peripheral blood. The J gene is TRBJ2-7, the V gene TRBV5-4; possible D gene TRBD1, 5 bases. The CDR3 is CASSLEGGQAYEQYF. The CDR3 nucleotides read TGTGCCAGCAGCTTGGAGGGCGGACAAGCCTACGAGCAGTACTTC.